This is a list of T cell receptor beta chains from one sample in a study of shared clonotypes between healthy human individuals. Produced via immunoSEQ multiplex PCR; TCRdb's table is partial and in-frame only. The table shows about 2,500,000 clones, with approximately 92% occurring only once. Source material: naive CD4+ T cells sorted from blood. The receptors derive from a man younger than 35 in good health. Each CDR3 is given with its conserved first and last residue. The D gene is left open where the match is weak. Clone size appears in some rows only: once, few, many, or a class for an expanded clone.

V	J	size	D	CDR3	DNA
TRBV19	TRBJ2-2	NA	TRBD2	CASSSGPGTGELFF	TGTGCCAGTTCTAGCGGCCCCGGTACCGGGGAGCTGTTTTTT
TRBV28	TRBJ1-5	NA	NA	CASSFGQADQPQHF	TGTGCCAGCAGTTTTGGGCAGGCGGATCAGCCCCAGCATTTT
TRBV19	TRBJ1-3	once	NA	CASSIVGASGNTIYF	TGTGCCAGTAGTATAGTGGGAGCCTCTGGAAACACCATATATTTT
TRBV6-1	TRBJ1-4	NA	NA	CASSEGGVREKLFF	TGTGCCAGCAGTGAAGGTGGGGTTAGGGAAAAACTGTTTTTT
TRBV25-1	TRBJ1-6	NA	NA	CASSEYPGTGSPLHF	TGTGCCAGCAGTGAATACCCGGGAACCGGGTCACCCCTCCACTTT
TRBV29-1	TRBJ1-1	few	NA	CSVLPGGETEAFF	TGCAGCGTCCTACCGGGAGGGGAAACTGAAGCTTTCTTT
TRBV6-4	TRBJ2-7	NA	TRBD2	CASSAPRSSGSHEQYF	TGTGCCAGCAGTGCCCCTCGTAGTAGCGGGAGCCACGAGCAGTACTTC
TRBV15	TRBJ2-7	NA	NA	CATSSSYEQYF	TGTGCCACCAGCAGTTCCTACGAGCAGTACTTC
TRBV7-9	TRBJ2-7	NA	TRBD2	CASSGEAGASRYF	TGTGCCAGCAGCGGAGAAGCGGGAGCCTCGCGGTACTTC
TRBV19	TRBJ2-6	NA	NA	CASSIAGSGANVLTF	TGTGCCAGTAGTATAGCGGGCTCTGGGGCCAACGTCCTGACTTTC
TRBV19	TRBJ1-4	NA	NA	CASSARREGPNEKLFF	TGTGCCAGTAGTGCCCGCCGAGAGGGCCCCAATGAAAAACTGTTTTTT
TRBV30	TRBJ1-4	NA	TRBD1	CAWSGLTGAGREKLFF	TGTGCCTGGAGTGGGCTCACAGGGGCTGGGCGCGAAAAACTGTTTTTT
TRBV28	TRBJ2-3	NA	TRBD1	CASAGTGYPDTQYF	TGTGCCAGCGCCGGGACAGGGTATCCAGATACGCAGTATTTT
TRBV27	TRBJ2-1	NA	NA	CASSQGAGTVPYNEQFF	TGTGCCAGCAGTCAAGGAGCAGGGACGGTGCCCTACAATGAGCAGTTCTTC